This T cell receptor (beta chain) is drawn from a study of blood T cell repertoires in COVID-19. From germline, CDR1 is LNHDA and CDR2 SQIVND (reference sequence). The V segment lost 8 bases and the J segment 8 bases; nucleotides outside the gene matches: 11. The CDR3 extends over 13 amino acids. Libraries were prepared by immunoSEQ multiplex PCR; TCRdb keeps only in-frame clonotypes and omits some of them. This table has about 130,000 clones, about 83% appearing once. The chain employs TRBV19 and TRBJ1-1, with TRBD1 identical over 7 bases. The clonotype originates from a human donor in a cohort sampled during active COVID-19. Specimen: peripheral blood. CDR3 amino acids: CASLRQGPREAFF. CDR3 nucleotide sequence: TGTGCCAGTCTGAGACAGGGCCCACGAGAAGCTTTCTTT.